The T cell receptor beta chain under discussion was sequenced for a study of human T cells and chemical hapten exposure. Study background: From small differences in pooled library volume came most of the variation in per-sample TCR yields.

As for time point: healthy volunteer bleed at 2 weeks. Whole blood, unfractionated, served as the material for total RNA extraction. Library preparation tagged each individual cDNA molecule with a unique molecular identifier. The authors' processing: Around 91,000 TCRs per sample was the median, with a range of roughly 23,224 to 690,600. TCRdb passed the RACE reads through MiXCR, listing each CDR3 protein once. Clone size and V and J calls follow TCRdb, not the original study. The sample has roughly 130,000 distinct CDR3 sequences; 9% to 10% are singletons. This clonotype occurred a few times. A read error may account for a junction end that differs from germline. The clonotype comes from a male donor in good health. Some clones in this sample may be carry-over from other donors' samples. The sequenced sample was whole blood.

The CDR3 loop reads CASTLDRTSYNEQFF. CDR3 DNA sequence: TGTGCCAGCACCTTGGACAGGACCTCCTACAATGAGCAGTTCTTC. V is TRBV5-4 and J is TRBJ2-1; 7 bases agree with TRBD1. CDR1 SGHNT and CDR2 YYREEE come from the germline V gene (reference sequence). The length of the CDR3 is 15 residues.